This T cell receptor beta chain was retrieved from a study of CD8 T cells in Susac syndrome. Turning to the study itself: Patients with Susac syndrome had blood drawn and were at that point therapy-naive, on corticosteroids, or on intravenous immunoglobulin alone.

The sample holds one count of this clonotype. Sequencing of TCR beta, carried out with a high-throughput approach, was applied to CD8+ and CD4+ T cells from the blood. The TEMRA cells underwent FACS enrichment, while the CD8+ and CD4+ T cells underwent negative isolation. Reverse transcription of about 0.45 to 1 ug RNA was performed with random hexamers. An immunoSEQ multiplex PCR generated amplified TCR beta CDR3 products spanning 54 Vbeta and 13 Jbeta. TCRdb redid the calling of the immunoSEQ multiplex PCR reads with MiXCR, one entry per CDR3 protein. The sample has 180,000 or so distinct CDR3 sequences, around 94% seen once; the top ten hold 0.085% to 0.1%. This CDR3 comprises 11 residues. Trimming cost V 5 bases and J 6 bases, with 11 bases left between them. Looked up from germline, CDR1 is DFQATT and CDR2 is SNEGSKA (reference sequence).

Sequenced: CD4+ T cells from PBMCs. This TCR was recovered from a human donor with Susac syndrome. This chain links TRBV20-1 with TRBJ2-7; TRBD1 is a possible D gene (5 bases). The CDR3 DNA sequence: TGCAGTGCTCTCACAGGAGCCGAGCAGTACTTC. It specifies CSALTGAEQYF.